The table lists the clone carrying this TCR beta chain with many counts. Its antigen is unknown. The source of the sample is a study of T cells after yellow fever vaccination. V was trimmed by 0 bases and J by 6 bases, leaving 9 bases between them. Germline V gene data show CDR1 as SGHRS and CDR2 as YFSETQ. The CDR3 has 13 amino acids. Study results and limitations: The CD4 compartment and the CD8 compartment contained a small share of clonotypes in common.

TCRdb recomputed calls from the 5' RACE reads with MiXCR, one row per CDR3 protein. The data contain tens of thousands of distinct CDR3 sequences, more than 5.5% of them seen just once; the ten biggest clones take up around 29%. The sample in question was CD8+ T cells sorted from PBMCs, obtained 10 to 11 days after the first yellow fever vaccination. The source of this sequence is a man aged 18-30 years who received the YFV17D yellow fever vaccine. V gene TRBV5-1 combines with J gene TRBJ1-1; the D is unclear. The CDR3 loop is CASSLVPNAEAFF. In DNA form, the CDR3 reads TGCGCCAGCAGCTTGGTCCCTAACGCTGAAGCTTTCTTT. The full variable domain, its missing parts supplied by reference TRBV5-1 and TRBJ1-1, is KAGVTQTPRYLIKTRGQQVTLSCSPISGHRSVSWYQQTPGQGLQFLFEYFSETQRNKGNFPGRFSGRQFSNSRSEMNVSTLELGDSALYLCASSLVPNAEAFFGQGTRLTVV.